The 21 T cell receptor beta chains listed next were all sequenced from one sample in a study of T cell responses to AZD1222 COVID-19 vaccine. TCRdb's copy holds only in-frame clones and misses some; the assay was immunoSEQ multiplex PCR. The sample lists about 49,000 clones; roughly 80% were seen once. The specimen was peripheral blood, collected on day 0 of MenACWY control vaccination. The receptor source for this set is an adult in good health.

The gene calls are TRBV21-1 and TRBJ2-7; the DNA was not used to check the table's D call, TRBD1. TRBV21-1 is reported as a pseudogene. CDR3 size: 16 residues. For the CDR3, the DNA is TGTGCCAGCAGCAAAGAAGAGTGTCAGGGGGCTAGGGAGCAGTACGTC. The encoded protein is CASSKEECQGAREQYV.

This chain connects TRBV3-1 (or the pseudogene TRBV3-2) to TRBJ2-7; the D gene could be TRBD1 or TRBD2 (5 bases each). Germline loops: CDR1 LGHDT, CDR2 YNNKEL (reference sequence). This CDR3 comprises 13 residues. Trimming took off 1 base at V and 7 bases at J, with 11 bases between the two ends. As DNA, the CDR3 is TGTGCCAGCAGCCAAGGGGACGTCGGGGAGCAGTACTTC. As protein: CASSQGDVGEQYF.

The table lists this clone with a count of one. The V gene is TRBV3-1 (or the pseudogene TRBV3-2), the J gene TRBJ1-1, with unresolved D. V lost 2 bases to trimming and J lost 1 base, with 5 bases between them. The germline V gene has CDR1 LGHDT and CDR2 YNNKEL (reference sequence). The CDR3 has 13 amino acids. CDR3 sequence reads: CASSQTANTEAFF. The CDR3 DNA follows: TGTGCCAGCAGCCAAACAGCGAACACTGAAGCTTTCTTT.

V and J are TRBV6-1 and TRBJ2-3; TRBD2 agrees at 10 bases. V dropped 4 bases and J dropped 4; count of bases not matched to a gene: 8. Looked up from germline, CDR1 is MNHNS and CDR2 is SASEGT. The CDR3 extends over 16 amino acids. This chain's CDR3 is CASSALASGSSDTQYF. CDR3 nucleotide sequence: TGTGCCAGCAGTGCCTTGGCTAGCGGGAGCTCAGATACGCAGTATTTT.

The genes are TRBV7-8 and TRBJ2-5, with D perhaps assigned TRBD1 or TRBD2 (5 bases each). The V end lost 5 bases, the J end lost 5 bases, and 12 bases lay between the germline ends. The CDR3 contains 13 residues. Per the germline V gene, CDR1 is SGHVS and CDR2 is FQNEAQ. In DNA, the CDR3 is TGTGCCAGCAGCCGAGGGGTTCGGGAGACCCAGTACTTC. Protein: CASSRGVRETQYF.

The table lists this clone with a few counts. The rearrangement uses TRBV10-3 and TRBJ1-2; D not certain. Trimming took 0 bases from V and 2 from J, leaving 7 bases between them. Germline V gene sequence: CDR1 ENHRY, CDR2 SYGVKD. The CDR3 has 14 residues. CDR3 DNA: TGTGCCATCAGTGAGTCAGGGAAGAACTATGGCTACACCTTC. Protein product: CAISESGKNYGYTF.

This rearrangement joins TRBV25-1 to TRBJ1-3; 8 bases map to TRBD1. Looked up from germline, CDR1 is MGHDK and CDR2 is SYGVNS. Trimming cost V 5 bases and J 8 bases; bases outside gene matches: 8. CDR3 length: 14 residues. CDR3 amino acids: CASSLDRGRDTIYF. CDR3 DNA: TGTGCCAGCAGTCTTGACAGGGGTAGAGACACCATATATTTT.

The V and J genes are TRBV6-5 and TRBJ2-2; no reliable D call. With 5 bases removed from V and 2 bases from J, the gap between germline ends came to 9 bases. This CDR3 spans 14 amino acids. The germline gives CDR1 MNHEY, CDR2 SVGAGI. CDR3 coding DNA: TGTGCCAGCAGTAACATGCACAACACCGGGGAGCTGTTTTTT. Protein product: CASSNMHNTGELFF.

J is TRBJ1-4 and V is TRBV19, with 7 nucleotides matching TRBD1. CDR1 is LNHDA and CDR2 is SQIVND in the germline V gene (reference sequence). V gave up 2 bases and J gave up 8 bases; unmatched junction bases: 11. The CDR3 sequence is 16 residues long. CDR3 DNA: TGTGCCAGTAGTATAAATTACAGAGGGGGCGGCGAAAAACTGTTTTTT. This gives the protein CASSINYRGGGEKLFF.

The chain combines TRBV19 with TRBJ1-1; maybe TRBD1 (6 bases). V was trimmed by 1 base and J by 11 bases, leaving 14 bases between them. The CDR3 is made up of 13 amino acids. Germline V lookup: CDR1 LNHDA, CDR2 SQIVND (reference sequence). CDR3 protein: CASSIGPLGAAFF. In DNA, the CDR3 is TGTGCCAGTAGTATAGGGCCGTTGGGGGCGGCTTTCTTT.

The CDR3 DNA reads as TGTGCCAGCAGCGTAGGGGGTAGCTACGAGCAGTACTTC. This translates into CASSVGGSYEQYF. This chain connects TRBV9 to TRBJ2-7; D not resolved. Germline loops: CDR1 SGDLS, CDR2 YYNGEE. Trimming took off 0 bases at V and 3 bases at J, with 7 bases between the two ends. The CDR3 has 13 amino acids.

The gene calls are TRBV29-1 and TRBJ2-7; D tentatively fits TRBD1 or TRBD2 (6 bases each). V lost 4 bases to trimming and J lost 0 bases, with 10 bases between them. Germline V gives CDR1 SQVTM, CDR2 ANQGSEA. The CDR3 contains 13 residues. In DNA form, the CDR3 reads TGCAGCGTTGGGGGGGCCAGCTCCTACGAGCAGTACTTC. Its translation: CSVGGASSYEQYF.

The sample holds one count of this clone. The chain joins TRBV7-6 to TRBJ2-2; no firm D call. The CDR3 spans 15 residues. V gave up 7 bases and J gave up 6 bases, with 18 bases separating them. Per the germline V gene, CDR1 is SGHVS and CDR2 is FNYEAQ. CDR3 amino acids: CASTPQASVPGELFF. CDR3 sequence (DNA): TGTGCCAGCACCCCCCAGGCTTCAGTACCCGGGGAGCTGTTTTTT.

The rearrangement links TRBV6-5 to TRBJ2-1; 9 bases match TRBD1. Germline values: CDR1 MNHEY, CDR2 SVGAGI. This CDR3 comprises 14 residues. The ends lost 6 bases at V and 7 bases at J; junction bases unmatched: 7. The CDR3 nucleotides are TGTGCCAGCAGAAGGACAGGGGCCGCGAATGAGCAGTTCTTC. Translation gives CASRRTGAANEQFF.

V usage is TRBV19 and J usage is TRBJ1-4; D possibly corresponds to TRBD1 (5 bases). Trimming shortened V by 3 bases and J by 4 bases, and 15 bases separated the two germline ends. The CDR3 consists of 16 residues. Germline loops: CDR1 LNHDA, CDR2 SQIVND (reference sequence). For the CDR3, the DNA is TGTGCCAGTAGTATCTCCCACGTAGGGGTTAATGAAAAACTGTTTTTT. This sequence encodes CASSISHVGVNEKLFF.

This clone occurred a few times. V is TRBV18 and J is TRBJ1-5, with D tentatively TRBD1 (6 bases). The CDR3 spans 16 residues. Trimming shortened V by 4 bases and J by 3 bases, and 16 bases separated the two germline ends. Germline V gives CDR1 KGHSH, CDR2 LQKENI. CDR3 sequence reads: CASSLTTGNPNQPQHF. In nucleotides, the CDR3 is TGTGCCAGCTCACTAACAACAGGGAACCCCAATCAGCCCCAGCATTTT.

This clone came up once. J is TRBJ1-4 and V is TRBV4-1; D is possibly TRBD1 (6 bases). CDR1 is MGHRA and CDR2 is YSYEKL in the germline V gene. V was clipped by 8 bases and J by 8 bases, with 15 bases between them. The CDR3 is 13 amino acids. CDR3: CASRGGFREKLFF. In DNA form, the CDR3 reads TGCGCCAGCCGAGGGGGATTTCGGGAAAAACTGTTTTTT.

This clone was seen only once. The V call is TRBV15, the J call TRBJ1-1; D possibly corresponds to TRBD1 (5 bases). Germline V gene sequence: CDR1 LNHNV, CDR2 YYDKDF (reference sequence). The CDR3 is 15 residues long. The V end was cut by 1 base, the J end by 1 base, with 10 bases between. The CDR3 region is CATSRVAGRNTEAFF. The CDR3 DNA follows: TGTGCCACCAGCAGAGTAGCAGGGCGGAACACTGAAGCTTTCTTT. The full variable domain, with the rest looked up from reference TRBV15 and TRBJ1-1, is DAMVIQNPRYQVTQFGKPVTLSCSQTLNHNVMYWYQQKSSQAPKLLFHYYDKDFNNEADTPDNFQSRRPNTSFCFLDIRSPGLGDTAMYLCATSRVAGRNTEAFFGQGTRLTVV.

The chain combines TRBV19 with TRBJ2-5; the match to TRBD1 covers 8 bases. V was clipped by 2 bases and J by 5 bases; unmatched bases: 7. There are 15 residues in the CDR3. Germline CDR1 and CDR2: LNHDA and SQIVND (reference sequence). The CDR3 bases are TGTGCCAGTAGTATAATGGACAGGGCGGGCGAGACCCAGTACTTC. It translates to CASSIMDRAGETQYF.

The rearrangement uses TRBV11-2 and TRBJ2-7; 7 bases line up with TRBD1. The CDR3 runs 14 residues. V lost 0 bases, J lost 6 bases, and 5 bases stayed unmatched. In germline, CDR1 is SGHAT, CDR2 FQNNGV. As DNA, the CDR3 is TGTGCCAGCAGCTTAGATAAGGGGGCCGGCGAGCAGTACGTC. It specifies CASSLDKGAGEQYV.

The CDR3 spells CASRLSGQNYEQYF. The CDR3 DNA is TGTGCCAGCAGGCTCTCGGGACAGAACTACGAGCAGTACTTC. This chain links TRBV6-6 with TRBJ2-7; 7 bases match TRBD1. CDR1 is MNHNY and CDR2 is SVGAGI in the germline V gene (reference sequence). Trimming took 6 bases from V and 3 from J; bases not matched to a gene: 8. The CDR3 loop spans 14 amino acids.